This T cell receptor (beta chain) was documented in a study of shared clonotypes between healthy human individuals. Study at large: CD4 naive and memory got three plates each, CD8 naive two, CD8 memory one.

Naive CD45RA+ and memory CD45RA-negative subsets were split from CD4+ cells. With regard to this clone: The antigen remains undetermined.

The CDR3 runs to 14 residues. The trim removed 1 base at V and 6 bases at J, leaving 7 bases unmatched. From germline, CDR1 is SGHNT and CDR2 YYREEE (reference sequence). Findings of the study overall: For naive CD4 cells, 4% to 6% of clonotypes were shared across several donors. Sorted-subset sequencing was shown by rarefaction to be incomplete despite large depth.

Using immunoSEQ multiplex PCR, the repertoire was profiled, and TCRdb retains in-frame clones only, with some absent. This table has around 1.4 million clones, approximately 98.5% appearing once. The chain carries TRBV5-4 and TRBJ2-7, with 7 bases aligning to TRBD2. The source is a man younger than 40 in good health. Sequenced: naive CD4+ T cells sorted from blood. Documented subset: CD45RA+ positively selected. The CDR3 protein is CASSLIAGESEQYF. The CDR3, as DNA: TGTGCCAGCAGCTTGATAGCGGGCGAATCCGAGCAGTACTTC.